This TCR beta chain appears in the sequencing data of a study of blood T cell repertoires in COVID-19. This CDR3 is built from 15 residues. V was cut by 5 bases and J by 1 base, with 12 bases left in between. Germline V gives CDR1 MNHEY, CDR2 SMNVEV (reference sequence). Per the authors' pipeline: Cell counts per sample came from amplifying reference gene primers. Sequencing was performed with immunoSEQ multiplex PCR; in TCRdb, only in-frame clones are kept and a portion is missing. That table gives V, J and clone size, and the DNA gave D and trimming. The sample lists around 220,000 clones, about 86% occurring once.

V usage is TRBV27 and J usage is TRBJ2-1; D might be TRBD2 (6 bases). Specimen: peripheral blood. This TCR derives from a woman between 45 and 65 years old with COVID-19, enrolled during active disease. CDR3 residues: CASSPTTSSYNEQFF. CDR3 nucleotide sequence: TGTGCCAGCAGTCCAACGACTAGTTCCTACAATGAGCAGTTCTTC.